This T cell receptor (beta chain) is drawn from a study of tumor-infiltrating lymphocytes in primary liver carcinoma. Overall study: Surgical resection treated primary liver carcinoma in the patients.

A remark on this clonotype: Its specificity is unknown.

Whole-study findings and limits: The study found tumor-adjacent and tumor-blood pairs overlapped less than tumor region pairs.

The CDR3 runs 13 residues. V lost 7 bases and J 4 bases, leaving 13 bases between the germline ends. Out of unsorted whole blood came the blood RNA, and germline DNA was extracted as well. cDNA specific to TCR beta was made from approximately 0.55 ug of total RNA, with a constant-region primer employed for priming. ARM-PCR was slightly modified, and three nested multiplex PCR rounds with it gave rise to the TCR beta libraries. The first two PCR rounds used TRBV1-TRBV30 primers with a Cbeta primer, approximately 10 cycles each. TCRdb recomputed calls from the multiplex PCR reads with MiXCR, one row per CDR3 protein. This sample has some 190,000 distinct CDR3 sequences; about 60% occur once, and the top ten carry about 70%.

This chain connects TRBV12-3 or TRBV12-4 to TRBJ2-5, with D possibly being TRBD1 (6 bases). Sequencing used peripheral blood. This receptor was obtained from a middle-aged man with primary liver carcinoma and hepatitis B virus infection. CDR3: CASTTGTTETQYF. The CDR3 nucleotides read TGTGCCAGCACCACCGGGACAACAGAGACCCAGTACTTC.